This TCR beta chain was retrieved from a study of PD-1 and CTLA-4 blockade in melanoma. Sequencing was performed with immunoSEQ multiplex PCR; in TCRdb, only in-frame clones are kept and a portion is missing. There are around 31,000 clones in the sample; around 93% occur only once, and about 8.6% lies in the top ten. Germline V gene lookup returns CDR1 GTSNPN and CDR2 SVGIG (reference sequence). This CDR3 has 12 residues. Trimming removed 1 base at V and 6 bases at J, with 7 bases between. This TCR was recovered from a human donor with melanoma. The chain couples TRBV30 to TRBJ2-1; D gene unclear. The sequenced sample was CD8+ T cells from peripheral blood, obtained from a patient given anti-PD-1 treatment. CDR3 bases: TGTGCCTGGAGTGCCGGCCCCAATGAGCAGTTCTTC. It is translated as CAWSAGPNEQFF.